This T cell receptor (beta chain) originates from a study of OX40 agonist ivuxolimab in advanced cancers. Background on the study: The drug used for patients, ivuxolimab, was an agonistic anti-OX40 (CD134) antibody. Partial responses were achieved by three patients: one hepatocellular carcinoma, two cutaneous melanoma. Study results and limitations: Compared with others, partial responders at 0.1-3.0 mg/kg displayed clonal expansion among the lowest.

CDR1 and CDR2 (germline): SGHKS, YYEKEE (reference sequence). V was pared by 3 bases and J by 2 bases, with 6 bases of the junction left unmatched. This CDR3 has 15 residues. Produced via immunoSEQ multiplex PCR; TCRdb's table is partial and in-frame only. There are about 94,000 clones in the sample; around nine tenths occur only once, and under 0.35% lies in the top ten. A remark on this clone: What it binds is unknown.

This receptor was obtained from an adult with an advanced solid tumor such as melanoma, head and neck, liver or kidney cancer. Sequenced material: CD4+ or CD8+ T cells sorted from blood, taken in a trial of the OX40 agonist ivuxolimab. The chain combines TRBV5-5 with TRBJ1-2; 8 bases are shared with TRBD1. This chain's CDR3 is CASSSKGTGNYGYTF. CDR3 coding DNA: TGTGCCAGCAGCTCTAAAGGGACAGGCAACTATGGCTACACCTTC.